What follows describes a single TCR beta chain. Its antigen is currently unknown. Assay: immunoSEQ multiplex PCR; the TCRdb copy retains only in-frame clones and omits some. Here the sample spans tens of thousands of clones, approximately 57% being singletons. The data belong to a study of cytotoxic CD8 clonotypes in ibrutinib-treated CLL. Study in general: Recorded responses included around 24 partial and 2 complete; following median about 70 months, approximately 15 stayed remitted and roughly 12 progressed. Study-wide findings and caveats: Baseline-level clonality went beyond age-matched healthy donors and moved in step with circulating CD8+ T-cell counts.

The CDR3 contains 19 residues. The germline V gene encodes CDR1 LNHNV and CDR2 YYDKDF (reference sequence). The V and J ends lost 1 base and 1 base, in that order; junction bases with no gene match: 8. Sequencing was performed on PBMCs, taken before ibrutinib treatment. This rearrangement joins TRBV15 to TRBJ2-6, with 9 bases that match TRBD1. This TCR was recovered from a human donor with chronic lymphocytic leukemia. CDR3 bases: TGTGCCACCAGCAGAGCTGTGGGACAGGGCGTATCTGGGGCCAACGTCCTGACTTTC. It is translated as CATSRAVGQGVSGANVLTF.